The 2 T cell receptor beta chains given below trace back to one sample, sequenced in a study of T cells in Graves' hyperthyroidism and ophthalmopathy. TCR beta CDR3 sequences were amplified from RNA transcripts. In the first-round RT-PCR of the TCR CDR3, the HTBI primer set was used. MiXCR, run by TCRdb on the multiplex PCR reads, gives a single entry per CDR3 protein. The table lists about 590,000 distinct CDR3 sequences, 15% to 18% of them singletons. Material: blood. These receptors were collected from a woman in her 30s with Graves' hyperthyroidism.

The genes are TRBV20-1 and TRBJ2-3; 8 bases map to TRBD2. The J segment lost 3 bases and the V segment lost 5 bases, leaving 10 bases of the junction unmatched. The V gene's germline CDR1 is DFQATT and CDR2 SNEGSKA (reference sequence). This CDR3 has 15 residues. The CDR3 region has the DNA TGCAGTGCTCCCCCGGGCGGGAGGCTTACAGATACGCAGTATTTT. Translation gives CSAPPGGRLTDTQYF.

This clonotype turned up a few times. This sequence joins TRBV13 and TRBJ2-2; unclear D gene. V lost 4 bases and J lost 3, with 6 bases in between. Germline CDR1 and CDR2: PRHDT and FYEKMQ (reference sequence). This CDR3 has 13 amino acids. The CDR3 bases are TGTGCCAGCAGCTCTACTTACACCGGGGAGCTGTTTTTT. This sequence encodes CASSSTYTGELFF.